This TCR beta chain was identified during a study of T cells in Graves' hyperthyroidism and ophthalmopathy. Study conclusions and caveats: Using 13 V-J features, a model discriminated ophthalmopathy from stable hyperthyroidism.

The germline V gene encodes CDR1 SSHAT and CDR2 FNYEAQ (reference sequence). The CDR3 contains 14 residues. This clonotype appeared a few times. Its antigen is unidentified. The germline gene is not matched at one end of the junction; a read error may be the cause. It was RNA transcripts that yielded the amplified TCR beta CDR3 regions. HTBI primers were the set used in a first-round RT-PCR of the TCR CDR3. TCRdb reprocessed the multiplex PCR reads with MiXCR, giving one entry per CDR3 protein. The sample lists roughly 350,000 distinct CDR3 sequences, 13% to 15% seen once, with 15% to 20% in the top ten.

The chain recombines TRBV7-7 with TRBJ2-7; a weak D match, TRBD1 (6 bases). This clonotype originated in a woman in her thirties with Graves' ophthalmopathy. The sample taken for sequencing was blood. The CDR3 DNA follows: TGTGCTAGCAGCTTAGGGGGAGTGGGCTCCGAGCAGTACTTC. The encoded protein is CASSLGGVGSEQYF.